The 28 T cell receptor beta chains reported below all come from one sample, sequenced in a study of T cell responses to AZD1222 COVID-19 vaccine. Only in-frame clones appear in the TCRdb table, and some are missing; sequencing was by immunoSEQ multiplex PCR. The sample shows 100,000 to 150,000 clones, 70% to 90% of them seen only once. Here the sequenced sample was peripheral blood, taken 28 days after the second AZD1222 dose. The origin of the receptors is an adult who received the AZD1222 COVID-19 vaccine.

The chain links TRBV7-2 to TRBJ2-3; D uncertain. The germline CDR1 and CDR2 sequences are SGHTA and FQGNSA. The CDR3 extends over 11 amino acids. The V and J ends lost 6 bases and 6 bases respectively, with 7 bases between them. CDR3 bases: TGTGCCAGCAGTCGGGTTGATACGCAGTATTTT. It is translated as CASSRVDTQYF.

The V gene is TRBV3-1 (or the pseudogene TRBV3-2), the J gene TRBJ2-7, with D unclear. The length of the CDR3 is 12 residues. CDR1 and CDR2 from the germline V gene are LGHDT and YNNKEL (reference sequence). V dropped 4 bases and J dropped 5 bases, with 9 bases sitting between them. The chain's CDR3 is CASSLLPHEQYF. DNA of the CDR3: TGTGCCAGCAGCCTCCTCCCCCACGAGCAGTACTTC.

This clone was observed once. V is TRBV7-2 and J is TRBJ2-3; TRBD2 matches at 8 bases. Germline V gene data show CDR1 as SGHTA and CDR2 as FQGNSA. V lost 4 bases to trimming and J lost 1 base; unmatched junction nucleotides: 4. The CDR3 spans 15 residues. Here the CDR3 reads CASSSRGGRTDTQYF. The CDR3, as DNA: TGTGCCAGCAGCTCGCGCGGGGGGCGCACAGATACGCAGTATTTT.

The gene calls are TRBV19 and TRBJ1-2; no definite D call. This CDR3 comprises 13 residues. Germline lookup yields CDR1 LNHDA and CDR2 SQIVND (reference sequence). V was cut by 3 bases and J by 7 bases, with 12 bases left in between. The CDR3 here is CASSIRRAVGYTF. CDR3 nucleotides: TGTGCCAGTAGTATTCGGCGGGCGGTTGGCTACACCTTC.

V is TRBV10-3 and J is TRBJ1-6; TRBD1 aligns across 8 bases. Per the germline V gene, CDR1 is ENHRY and CDR2 is SYGVKD. V gave up 8 bases and J gave up 5 bases; unmatched junction bases: 2. The CDR3 is made up of 13 amino acids. The CDR3 sequence: CAIRTGNNSPLHF. The CDR3 region has the DNA TGTGCCATCCGGACAGGGAATAATTCACCCCTCCACTTT.

DNA for the CDR3: TGCAGTGCTAGTCGTGGCTACACCTTC. Protein product: CSASRGYTF. The chain employs TRBV20-1 and TRBJ1-2, with D unresolved. From germline, CDR1 is DFQATT and CDR2 SNEGSKA (reference sequence). The CDR3 is 9 residues long. Trimming stripped 3 bases from V and 7 bases from J, with 3 bases between.

The V call is TRBV12-3 or TRBV12-4, the J call TRBJ1-6; no clear D gene. The germline V and J ends were trimmed by 1 base and 16 bases, with 8 bases remaining between them. The CDR3 totals 11 residues. CDR3 sequence (DNA): TGTGCCAGCAGTTTAGGGTCCGCTCTCCACTTT. Protein sequence: CASSLGSALHF.

This rearrangement joins TRBV30 to TRBJ2-7, with 7 nucleotides matching TRBD2. The trim removed 4 bases at V and 0 bases at J, leaving 9 bases unmatched. CDR3 length: 15 amino acids. Germline V lookup: CDR1 GTSNPN, CDR2 SVGIG (reference sequence). The CDR3 sequence: CAWTPGRVSSYEQYF. The CDR3 DNA follows: TGTGCCTGGACCCCGGGGAGGGTGAGCTCCTACGAGCAGTACTTC. The full variable domain, completed using reference TRBV30 and TRBJ2-7, is SQTIHQWPATLVQPVGSPLSLECTVEGTSNPNLYWYRQAAGRGLQLLFYSVGIGQISSEVPQNLSASRPQDRQFILSSKKLLLSDSGFYLCAWTPGRVSSYEQYFGPGTRLTVT.

The chain combines TRBV7-2 with TRBJ1-6; the D is unclear. The germline V gene encodes CDR1 SGHTA and CDR2 FQGNSA. The V and J ends lost 5 bases and 8 bases respectively, with 22 bases between them. CDR3 length: 17 amino acids. This CDR3 is CASSPPRGSGLYSPLHF. In DNA form, the CDR3 reads TGTGCCAGCAGCCCACCTCGAGGCAGCGGGCTTTATTCACCCCTCCACTTT.

The rearrangement links TRBV5-4 to TRBJ2-1; 7 bases line up with TRBD2. Germline V gene data show CDR1 as SGHNT and CDR2 as YYREEE (reference sequence). The length of the CDR3 is 18 residues. Losses at the gene ends were 4 bases for V and 5 bases for J; bases not matched to a gene: 18. CDR3 nucleotides: TGTGCCAGCAGCATTACCGGGACTACCCGTCGTCGTGACAATGAGCAGTTCTTC. Its protein product is CASSITGTTRRRDNEQFF.

The chain recombines TRBV12-3 or TRBV12-4 with TRBJ1-4; D gene unclear. The length of the CDR3 is 13 residues. Trimming left V 0 bases short and J 8 bases short, with 7 bases between. The CDR3 here is CASSLAGTEKLFF. CDR3 DNA: TGTGCCAGCAGTTTAGCCGGAACAGAAAAACTGTTTTTT.

In this sample, this clone turned up a few times. The chain combines TRBV11-2 with TRBJ1-2; possibly TRBD1 for D (6 bases). V shed 3 bases and J shed 1 base, with 12 bases lying between them. CDR3 size: 15 residues. Germline CDR1 reads SGHAT; CDR2 reads FQNNGV. DNA for the CDR3: TGTGCCAGCAGCTTGGACAGCCATAGTAACTATGGCTACACCTTC. This codes for CASSLDSHSNYGYTF.

The chain combines TRBV5-1 with TRBJ2-5; perhaps D is TRBD1 or TRBD2 (6 bases each). Germline CDR1 is SGHRS and CDR2 is YFSETQ. This CDR3 is built from 14 residues. Trimming stripped 3 bases from V and 4 bases from J, with 13 bases between. This chain's CDR3 is CASSSGAAGETQYF. As DNA, the CDR3 is TGCGCCAGCAGCTCAGGGGCAGCGGGAGAGACCCAGTACTTC.

This clone came up once. The chain joins TRBV11-3 to TRBJ1-2; D perhaps matches TRBD1 (6 bases). This CDR3 region has 15 residues. The germline V gene encodes CDR1 SGHNT and CDR2 YENEEA. Trimming removed 3 bases from V and 6 bases from J, with 17 bases in between. CDR3 bases: TGTGCCAGCAGCTTCAGGGGTGGTATGTATAATGGCTACACCTTC. Translating gives CASSFRGGMYNGYTF.

CDR3 coding DNA: TGTGCCAGCAGCTTACTCGGGACTAGCGGGAGGAATTTAAATACGCAGTATTTT. This translates into CASSLLGTSGRNLNTQYF. The chain combines TRBV7-3 with TRBJ2-3; 15 nucleotides align to TRBD2. Per the germline V gene, CDR1 is SGHTA and CDR2 is FQGTGA. J lost 7 bases, V lost 2 bases, and 10 bases had no gene match. The CDR3 is 18 residues long.

The chain combines TRBV11-3 with TRBJ2-1; 9 positions match TRBD2. Germline V gives CDR1 SGHNT, CDR2 YENEEA. The V segment lost 5 bases and the J segment 9 bases; nucleotides outside the gene matches: 11. This CDR3 has 15 residues. CDR3 coding DNA: TGTGCCAGCAGCCCCGGGGCTAGCGGGGAAGTTGAGCAGTTCTTC. It translates to CASSPGASGEVEQFF. The full variable domain, in which reference TRBV11-3 and TRBJ2-1 provide the parts outside the CDR3, is EAGVVQSPRYKIIEKKQPVAFWCNPISGHNTLYWYLQNLGQGPELLIRYENEEAVDDSQLPKDRFSAERLKGVDSTLKIQPAELGDSAVYLCASSPGASGEVEQFFGPGTRLTVL.

The chain recombines TRBV20-1 with TRBJ2-1; D gene ambiguous. The CDR3 is 11 residues long. Germline V gene sequence: CDR1 DFQATT, CDR2 SNEGSKA (reference sequence). Trimming took off 6 bases at V and 9 bases at J, with 12 bases between the two ends. In nucleotides, the CDR3 is TGCAGTGCGTCGGTATCCACTGAGCAGTTCTTC. Translating it yields CSASVSTEQFF.

The V call is TRBV7-3, the J call TRBJ2-2, with D unclear. Deletions cut 1 base from V and 3 bases from J, with 15 bases between. This CDR3 contains 17 residues. Germline assignment: CDR1 SGHTA and CDR2 FQGTGA. Here the CDR3 DNA reads TGTGCCAGCAGCTTAAAACCGGCTACTACCCACACCGGGGAGCTGTTTTTT. This sequence encodes CASSLKPATTHTGELFF.

The V call is TRBV15, the J call TRBJ2-7, with TRBD1 matching 9 bases. There are 14 residues in the CDR3. Germline-derived CDR1 and CDR2 are LNHNV and YYDKDF (reference sequence). Germline trimming cut 1 base from V and 5 bases from J; bases unmatched to any gene: 3. The CDR3 coding sequence is TGTGCCACCAGCAGAGTCACAGGGGGCAACGAGCAGTACTTC. This codes for CATSRVTGGNEQYF. The entire variable domain, with the rest obtained from reference TRBV15 and TRBJ2-7, is as follows: DAMVIQNPRYQVTQFGKPVTLSCSQTLNHNVMYWYQQKSSQAPKLLFHYYDKDFNNEADTPDNFQSRRPNTSFCFLDIRSPGLGDTAMYLCATSRVTGGNEQYFGPGTRLTVT.

V gene TRBV6-2 or TRBV6-3 combines with J gene TRBJ2-5; TRBD2 agrees at 7 bases. V trimming: 6 bases; J trimming: 4 bases; junction bases outside the gene matches: 8. Germline CDR1 reads MNHEY; CDR2 reads SVGEGT. The CDR3 extends over 14 amino acids. The CDR3 sequence is CASSRTSDLETQYF. The CDR3 coding sequence is TGTGCCAGCAGCCGAACTAGCGATTTAGAGACCCAGTACTTC.

V is TRBV9 and J is TRBJ2-1, with TRBD1 matching over 9 bases. Germline V lookup: CDR1 SGDLS, CDR2 YYNGEE. This CDR3 is 15 amino acids long. J was trimmed by 5 bases and V by 4 bases; bases with no gene match: 7. The CDR3 DNA follows: TGTGCCAGCAGCCCTAGAGGGACAGGGAACAATGAGCAGTTCTTC. Its protein product is CASSPRGTGNNEQFF.

This clone was seen only once. Other nucleotide sequences in the sample specify the same CDR3. The rearrangement links TRBV9 to TRBJ1-2; D gene uncertain. V lost 0 bases, J lost 3 bases, and 6 bases lay in between. From germline, CDR1 is SGDLS and CDR2 YYNGEE. The CDR3 runs to 13 residues. The CDR3, as DNA: TGTGCCAGCAGCGTAGGGGCAGACTATGGCTACACCTTC. Encoded protein: CASSVGADYGYTF.

The chain recombines TRBV25-1 with TRBJ2-7; D gene ambiguous. Deletions cut 6 bases from V and 0 bases from J, with 15 bases between. CDR1 is MGHDK, CDR2 SYGVNS, per germline. The CDR3 is made up of 15 amino acids. The CDR3 DNA is TGTGCCAGCAGCCCCCAAAACCGAGGCTCCTACGAGCAGTACTTC. Amino acid sequence: CASSPQNRGSYEQYF.

The J gene is TRBJ2-7, the V gene TRBV4-3; 7 nucleotides align to TRBD2. Germline CDR1 and CDR2: LGHNA and YSLEER. Trimming took 1 base from V and 5 from J; bases not matched to a gene: 5. This CDR3 is built from 14 residues. CDR3 in amino acids: CASSQAGRSHEQYF. The CDR3 DNA sequence: TGCGCCAGCAGCCAAGCCGGGAGGAGCCACGAGCAGTACTTC.

The chain joins TRBV6-2 or TRBV6-3 to TRBJ1-2; D uncertain. With 2 bases removed from V and 5 bases from J, the gap between germline ends came to 6 bases. Germline loops: CDR1 MNHEY, CDR2 SVGEGT. The CDR3 loop spans 12 amino acids. This chain's CDR3 is CASSYPRYGYTF. The CDR3 DNA follows: TGTGCCAGCAGTTACCCACGGTATGGCTACACCTTC.

The table lists this clone with a count of one. This chain connects TRBV6-4 to TRBJ1-2; D is perhaps TRBD1 (5 bases). CDR3 length equals 14 residues. Germline CDR1 is MRHNA and CDR2 is SNTAGT. Between the trimmed V and J ends, which lost 9 bases and 4 bases, there was a span of 18 bases. CDR3 protein: CASSPAAGPYGYTF. CDR3 coding DNA: TGTGCCAGTTCTCCAGCGGCAGGGCCCTATGGCTACACCTTC.

The chain has TRBV5-4 and TRBJ1-5; D is unclear. This CDR3 has 13 residues. Germline values: CDR1 SGHNT, CDR2 YYREEE (reference sequence). Trimming left V 4 bases short and J 4 bases short, with 9 bases between. The chain's CDR3 is CASSTDWNQPQHF. DNA for the CDR3: TGTGCCAGCAGCACGGACTGGAATCAGCCCCAGCATTTT.

The V and J genes are TRBV3-1 (or the pseudogene TRBV3-2) and TRBJ2-2; TRBD2 aligns across 7 bases. From germline, CDR1 is LGHDT and CDR2 YNNKEL (reference sequence). The V gene end was trimmed by 4 bases and the J gene end by 7 bases; junction bases not matched to a gene: 9. The CDR3 has 15 amino acids. CDR3 sequence (DNA): TGTGCCAGCAGCCCCGGACTAGATGTGGGCGGGGAGCTGTTTTTT. Translated: CASSPGLDVGGELFF.